The 27 T cell receptor beta chains given below trace back to one sample, sequenced in a study of long-term antiretroviral therapy in people with HIV. Investigators performed immunoSEQ version v3.0 at survey level. Clones were sequenced by immunoSEQ multiplex PCR, and TCRdb holds only the in-frame ones, with some missing. Here the sample spans more than 20,000 clones, around 69% being singletons. Sequenced material: unsorted PBMCs, taken about 1.8 years before starting antiretroviral therapy. The receptors were sampled from a woman aged 40 to 50 with HIV.

The gene calls are TRBV19 and TRBJ1-6; D is undetermined. V lost 1 base, J lost 6 bases, and 7 bases lay in between. The length of the CDR3 is 14 residues. The V gene's germline CDR1 is LNHDA and CDR2 SQIVND (reference sequence). CDR3 in amino acids: CASSIGAFNSPLHF. The CDR3 nucleotides read TGTGCCAGTAGTATAGGGGCGTTTAATTCACCCCTCCACTTT.

This clone occurred once. The CDR3 DNA is TGTGCCAGCAGCTTAGGCTGGGACGAGCAGTACTTC. It specifies CASSLGWDEQYF. The chain has TRBV13 and TRBJ2-7, with D hard to call. The CDR3 is made up of 12 amino acids. Germline values: CDR1 PRHDT, CDR2 FYEKMQ (reference sequence). V lost 0 bases and J 5 bases, leaving 5 bases between the germline ends.

Remarks on this clone: Other DNA sequences in this sample translate to the same CDR3. The CDR3 DNA is TGTGCCAGCAGCCCCAGGGGGCCGGATACGCAGTATTTT. It yields the protein CASSPRGPDTQYF. This sequence joins TRBV7-9 and TRBJ2-3, with TRBD1 matching 8 bases. This CDR3 is 13 amino acids long. V lost 5 bases, J lost 6 bases, and 4 bases stayed unmatched. The germline gives CDR1 SEHNR, CDR2 FQNEAQ (reference sequence).

The CDR3 loop is CASSSRWGSEHQNYGYTF. In DNA form, the CDR3 reads TGTGCCAGCAGCTCGAGATGGGGCAGCGAGCACCAGAACTATGGCTACACCTTC. The chain is built from TRBV7-8 and TRBJ1-2; D might be TRBD1 (5 bases). The CDR3 length is 18 residues. The germline V and J ends were trimmed by 4 bases and 2 bases, with 23 bases remaining between them. Germline V gene sequence: CDR1 SGHVS, CDR2 FQNEAQ.

V gene TRBV5-5 combines with J gene TRBJ1-1, with 8 bases identical to TRBD1. Germline assignment: CDR1 SGHKS and CDR2 YYEKEE (reference sequence). After removal of 0 bases from V and 3 bases from J, the junction contained 4 bases not matched to a gene. The CDR3 is 15 amino acids. In nucleotides, the CDR3 is TGTGCCAGCAGCTTGGGGCAGGGGGCTCACACTGAAGCTTTCTTT. It codes for CASSLGQGAHTEAFF.

The chain links TRBV4-1 to TRBJ2-1; 8 bases line up with TRBD2. Germline-derived CDR1 and CDR2 are MGHRA and YSYEKL. V was pared by 1 base and J by 7 bases, with 9 bases of the junction left unmatched. The CDR3 runs 16 residues. The CDR3: CASSQGLAFVRNEQFF. In DNA, the CDR3 is TGCGCCAGCAGCCAAGGACTAGCGTTCGTCCGGAATGAGCAGTTCTTC.

The chain employs TRBV18 and TRBJ1-4, with unresolved D. CDR1 and CDR2 (germline): KGHSH, LQKENI. The CDR3 contains 13 residues. V was clipped by 6 bases and J by 8 bases, with 13 bases between them. The CDR3 loop is CASSLGLGEKLFF. The CDR3 DNA sequence: TGTGCCAGCTCCCTGGGCCTGGGCGAAAAACTGTTTTTT.

This rearrangement joins TRBV7-2 to TRBJ2-7, with 10 bases fitting TRBD2. The CDR3 is made up of 14 amino acids. Per the germline V gene, CDR1 is SGHTA and CDR2 is FQGNSA. Trimming at V came to 4 bases and at J to 6 bases, leaving 6 bases not matched to a gene. The CDR3 sequence: CASSSSGRKGEQYF. The DNA for the CDR3 is TGTGCCAGCAGCTCTAGCGGGAGAAAGGGCGAGCAGTACTTC.

The V call is TRBV7-2, the J call TRBJ2-3, with unresolved D. Germline lookup yields CDR1 SGHTA and CDR2 FQGNSA. V lost 5 bases to trimming and J lost 5 bases, with 14 bases between them. The CDR3 contains 14 residues. The CDR3 spells CASSPLGFGDTQYF. CDR3 sequence (DNA): TGTGCCAGCAGCCCCCTAGGATTTGGAGATACGCAGTATTTT. Full variable domain (remainder filled in from reference TRBV7-2 and TRBJ2-3): GAGVSQSPSNKVTEKGKDVELRCDPISGHTALYWYRQSLGQGLEFLIYFQGNSAPDKSGLPSDRFSAERTGGSVSTLTIQRTQQEDSAVYLCASSPLGFGDTQYFGPGTRLTVL.

The genes are TRBV11-2 and TRBJ1-2, with 7 bases lining up with TRBD1. The CDR3 loop spans 13 amino acids. Germline CDR1 is SGHAT and CDR2 is FQNNGV. Trimming at V came to 5 bases and at J to 14 bases, leaving 14 bases not matched to a gene. The DNA for the CDR3 is TGTGCCAGCAGCCAAGCCCTACAGGGGTCGAGGACCTTC. Amino acids: CASSQALQGSRTF.

This chain connects TRBV19 to TRBJ1-1, with D perhaps matching TRBD1 (5 bases). The CDR3 runs to 14 residues. Trimming pared 7 bases from V and 1 base from J, leaving 13 bases between. Germline CDR1 reads LNHDA; CDR2 reads SQIVND (reference sequence). CDR3 loop: CASTWGGANTEAFF. As DNA, the CDR3 is TGTGCCAGTACCTGGGGGGGAGCGAACACTGAAGCTTTCTTT.

J is TRBJ1-3 and V is TRBV2; tentative D call: TRBD1 (6 bases). This CDR3 spans 13 amino acids. V shed 10 bases and J shed 2 bases, with 12 bases lying between them. Germline CDR1 reads SNHLY; CDR2 reads FYNNEI. The CDR3 DNA sequence: TGTGCCATACAGGGTAGGACTGGAAACACCATATATTTT. Translating it yields CAIQGRTGNTIYF.

The chain links TRBV18 to TRBJ2-7; TRBD1 might be the D (7 bases). CDR1 is KGHSH, CDR2 LQKENI, per germline. Trimming pared 2 bases from V and 4 bases from J, leaving 12 bases between. The CDR3 runs to 14 residues. The CDR3 region has the DNA TGTGCCAGCTCACCAGCAGGGGGGACGTACGAGCAGTACTTC. Amino acids: CASSPAGGTYEQYF.

The chain joins TRBV5-1 to TRBJ2-1; D may be TRBD2 (5 bases). The germline V gene encodes CDR1 SGHRS and CDR2 YFSETQ. V shed 2 bases and J shed 13 bases, with 19 bases lying between them. This CDR3 has 14 amino acids. In DNA form, the CDR3 reads TGCGCCAGCAGCTTAATTGACCCCGCGCCGGGACAGTTCTTC. Protein sequence: CASSLIDPAPGQFF.

The sample holds one count of this clone. The chain combines TRBV7-9 with TRBJ2-3; 7 nucleotides agree with TRBD1. The germline V gene encodes CDR1 SEHNR and CDR2 FQNEAQ (reference sequence). The ends lost 5 bases at V and 1 base at J; junction bases unmatched: 6. The CDR3 has 15 residues. DNA for the CDR3: TGTGCCAGCAGCCAAGACAGGGCTGGCACAGATACGCAGTATTTT. It specifies CASSQDRAGTDTQYF.

The CDR3 reads CASSSLGLNTGELFF. The DNA of the CDR3 is TGTGCCAGCAGCTCGCTCGGGCTAAACACCGGGGAGCTGTTTTTT. The rearrangement uses TRBV5-6 and TRBJ2-2; no definite D call. V lost 3 bases and J 2 bases, leaving 11 bases between the germline ends. The CDR3 totals 15 residues. The germline gives CDR1 SGHDT, CDR2 YYEEEE.

The V and J genes are TRBV2 and TRBJ1-6; no firm D call. CDR1 SNHLY and CDR2 FYNNEI come from the germline V gene. This CDR3 region has 16 residues. V lost 6 bases and J 2 bases, leaving 14 bases between the germline ends. The CDR3 is CASSANSAAYNSPLHF. In nucleotides, the CDR3 is TGTGCCAGCAGCGCGAATTCAGCAGCCTATAATTCACCCCTCCACTTT.

The rearrangement uses TRBV11-3 and TRBJ2-1; 13 bases align to TRBD2. CDR3 size: 13 residues. The germline CDR1 and CDR2 sequences are SGHNT and YENEEA. The ends lost 5 bases at V and 16 bases at J; junction bases unmatched: 8. DNA for the CDR3: TGTGCCAGCAGCCCCGGACTAGCGGGAGAGTTATTCTTC. Residues: CASSPGLAGELFF.

This clone was observed a few times. V and J are TRBV14 and TRBJ2-2; no definite D call. V was clipped by 1 base and J by 2 bases, with 8 bases between them. Germline-derived CDR1 and CDR2 are SGHDN and FVKESK. The CDR3 has 15 residues. CDR3 loop: CASSQGPRNTGELFF. CDR3 in DNA: TGTGCCAGCAGCCAAGGTCCTCGAAACACCGGGGAGCTGTTTTTT.

The chain carries TRBV5-1 and TRBJ1-3; the match to TRBD1 covers 7 bases. The CDR3 totals 15 residues. The V and J ends lost 2 bases and 2 bases, in that order; junction bases with no gene match: 4. The germline V gene has CDR1 SGHRS and CDR2 YFSETQ. The CDR3 loop is CASSFGDSPGNTIYF. CDR3 sequence (DNA): TGCGCCAGCAGCTTTGGGGACAGTCCTGGAAACACCATATATTTT.

The chain combines TRBV29-1 with TRBJ1-1; a possible D gene is TRBD1 (6 bases). CDR3 length: 14 amino acids. Trimming removed 0 bases at V and 5 bases at J, with 13 bases between. Germline-derived CDR1 and CDR2 are SQVTM and ANQGSEA. CDR3 sequence (DNA): TGCAGCGTTGAAGATCACAGGGTTGGGACTGAAGCTTTCTTT. Protein product: CSVEDHRVGTEAFF.

V usage is TRBV4-3 and J usage is TRBJ2-7, with D possibly called TRBD1 or TRBD2 (5 bases each). V dropped 0 bases and J dropped 2 bases, with 11 bases sitting between them. CDR1 is LGHNA and CDR2 is YSLEER in the germline V gene. The CDR3 contains 15 residues. The CDR3 region is CASSQEALGAYEQYF. CDR3 in DNA: TGCGCCAGCAGCCAAGAGGCTCTGGGGGCCTACGAGCAGTACTTC.

V is TRBV6-1 and J is TRBJ2-1, with D possibly called TRBD1 or TRBD2 (5 bases each). Trimming took off 3 bases at V and 10 bases at J, with 13 bases between the two ends. Germline V gene data show CDR1 as MNHNS and CDR2 as SASEGT. The CDR3 totals 13 residues. The CDR3 region has the DNA TGTGCCAGCAGTGAGGAGAGGGGTCGGGAGCAGTTCTTC. Translated, it gives CASSEERGREQFF.

The rearrangement links TRBV6-5 to TRBJ2-1; D remains ambiguous. Per the germline V gene, CDR1 is MNHEY and CDR2 is SVGAGI. The CDR3 extends over 16 amino acids. Trimming took off 3 bases at V and 4 bases at J, with 16 bases between the two ends. The CDR3 sequence is CASSYRSQQVYNEQFF. The DNA of the CDR3 is TGTGCCAGCAGTTATAGGAGCCAGCAGGTTTACAATGAGCAGTTCTTC.

The J gene is TRBJ2-7, the V gene TRBV29-1; no reliable D call. The CDR3 contains 13 residues. Germline V gene data show CDR1 as SQVTM and CDR2 as ANQGSEA. Trimming cost V 4 bases and J 2 bases, with 12 bases left between them. The CDR3 spells CSVVGDNPYEQYF. In nucleotides, the CDR3 is TGCAGCGTTGTAGGTGACAACCCCTACGAGCAGTACTTC.

This clone was seen once. The chain has TRBV15 and TRBJ1-2; a possible D gene is TRBD1 (5 bases). Trimming left V 1 base short and J 7 bases short, with 19 bases between. CDR1 LNHNV and CDR2 YYDKDF come from the germline V gene (reference sequence). This CDR3 contains 16 residues. The CDR3 bases are TGTGCCACCAGCAGAGGCCGAGGATCCCAAGGGGTTGGCTACACCTTC. Translated: CATSRGRGSQGVGYTF.

The chain couples TRBV7-9 to TRBJ2-5, with TRBD1 matching 7 bases. CDR1 is SEHNR and CDR2 is FQNEAQ in the germline V gene (reference sequence). This CDR3 has 15 residues. V dropped 3 bases and J dropped 4; count of bases not matched to a gene: 8. DNA for the CDR3: TGTGCCAGCAGCTTTGCACAGGGGTTTAGAGAGACCCAGTACTTC. Protein sequence: CASSFAQGFRETQYF.